Following are 3 T cell receptor beta chains from one sample sequenced in a study of vaccination and CD4 T cells after COVID-19. Sequencing of DNA taken from cultured CD4+ T cells relied on the Oncomine TCR Beta short-read assay. In TCRdb, the PCR reads were re-called with MiXCR into one record per CDR3 protein. The sample lists about 14,000 distinct CDR3 sequences; about 60% were seen once. Antigen specificity for these receptors is unknown. The treatment here: approximately 9-day PBMC culture with coronavirus spike peptide pools or control peptides (ViraFEST assay). The sequencing input was CD4+ T cells from blood, cultured in vitro. The receptors come from a human donor who had recovered from COVID-19.

The V gene is TRBV7-9, the J gene TRBJ1-2; D uncertain. CDR3 length: 14 amino acids. CDR1 and CDR2 (germline): SEHNR, FQNEAQ (reference sequence). The V and J ends lost 5 bases and 2 bases respectively, with 12 bases between them. CDR3 coding DNA: TGTGCCAGCAGCGGACGGGCGATGAACTATGGCTACACCTTC. It is translated as CASSGRAMNYGYTF.

The count of this clonotype is one. The chain has TRBV5-1 and TRBJ1-1; D gene ambiguous. The germline V gene has CDR1 SGHRS and CDR2 YFSETQ. CDR3 size: 15 residues. Trimming removed 0 bases from V and 6 bases from J, with 15 bases in between. The CDR3 sequence is CASSLANKGMAEAFF. Written as DNA, the CDR3 is TGCGCCAGCAGCTTGGCCAATAAGGGTATGGCTGAAGCTTTCTTT.

The V gene is TRBV15, the J gene TRBJ1-1; 7 bases match TRBD1. The germline V gene has CDR1 LNHNV and CDR2 YYDKDF (reference sequence). The CDR3 covers 11 residues. V lost 6 bases and J lost 6; bases outside the gene matches: 1. The CDR3 reads CATRGTAEAFF. CDR3 in DNA: TGTGCCACCAGAGGGACAGCTGAAGCTTTCTTT.